Listed here are 30 T cell receptor beta chains from one sample, sequenced in a study of CD8+ T cells in alopecia areata. RNA was extracted and reverse transcribed into cDNA as the sequencing template. TCRdb keeps only in-frame clones here, not all; method: immunoSEQ multiplex PCR. The sample contains roughly 150,000 clones, 50% to 65% of which appear only once. This material consisted of CD8+ T cells sorted from blood, taken at week 0. These receptors were taken from a human donor with alopecia areata.

This clone appeared a few times. The rearrangement links TRBV5-5 to TRBJ2-7; the D gene is possibly TRBD1 (6 bases). The CDR3 length is 13 residues. The germline V gene has CDR1 SGHKS and CDR2 YYEKEE (reference sequence). Trimming cost V 2 bases and J 1 base, with 7 bases left between them. CDR3 protein: CASSFGTSYEQYF. CDR3 coding DNA: TGTGCCAGCAGCTTCGGGACATCCTACGAGCAGTACTTC.

This clone has only one observation. V gene TRBV7-8 combines with J gene TRBJ1-2; D uncertain. V lost 1 base and J 4 bases, leaving 7 bases between the germline ends. The CDR3 runs to 13 residues. The germline V gene has CDR1 SGHVS and CDR2 FQNEAQ. The CDR3 region is CASSLGNLYGYTF. Here the CDR3 DNA reads TGTGCCAGCAGCTTAGGCAACCTCTATGGCTACACCTTC.

The chain couples TRBV4-3 to TRBJ1-1; 8 bases map to TRBD1. The CDR3 runs to 15 residues. The V gene's germline CDR1 is LGHNA and CDR2 YSLEER. Trimming took 4 bases from V and 7 from J; bases not matched to a gene: 11. The CDR3 spells CASSPRPGTGFEAFF. The CDR3 bases are TGCGCCAGCAGCCCTCGCCCCGGGACAGGATTTGAAGCTTTCTTT.

This chain uses TRBV29-1 with TRBJ1-1; no firm D call. The CDR3 loop spans 13 amino acids. CDR1 and CDR2 from the germline V gene are SQVTM and ANQGSEA. V was cut by 5 bases and J by 3 bases, with 13 bases left in between. The CDR3 loop reads CSVRGERDTEAFF. DNA of the CDR3: TGCAGCGTTCGTGGGGAAAGGGACACTGAAGCTTTCTTT.

This chain links TRBV27 with TRBJ1-1, with 7 bases lining up with TRBD1. Trimming cost V 3 bases and J 4 bases; bases outside gene matches: 5. Germline assignment: CDR1 MNHEY and CDR2 SMNVEV (reference sequence). There are 14 residues in the CDR3. The CDR3 region is CASSFVGQATEAFF. The CDR3 DNA reads as TGTGCCAGCAGTTTCGTAGGACAGGCCACTGAAGCTTTCTTT.

This clone was recorded at least ten times. The identical CDR3 is also encoded by other nucleotide sequences in the sample. The chain carries TRBV7-2 and TRBJ2-3, with TRBD1 as a possible D gene (6 bases). This CDR3 comprises 15 residues. The V and J ends lost 5 bases and 2 bases respectively, with 14 bases between them. CDR1 and CDR2 from the germline V gene are SGHTA and FQGNSA. CDR3 region: CASSPRDNPTDTQYF. CDR3 bases: TGTGCCAGCAGCCCCCGGGACAACCCCACAGATACGCAGTATTTT.

This clone was detected a few times. This chain joins TRBV7-8 and TRBJ1-1; 7 nucleotides agree with TRBD1. CDR3 length: 14 amino acids. Germline CDR1 reads SGHVS; CDR2 reads FQNEAQ. J gave up 5 bases and V 5 bases, and 8 bases lay outside the gene matches. CDR3 protein: CASSPTGKGTEAFF. The CDR3 DNA follows: TGTGCCAGCAGCCCGACAGGGAAGGGGACTGAAGCTTTCTTT.

This rearrangement joins TRBV9 to TRBJ2-1; 11 positions match TRBD1. Germline CDR1 SGDLS, CDR2 YYNGEE. This CDR3 comprises 14 residues. V dropped 4 bases and J dropped 8; count of bases not matched to a gene: 5. The CDR3, as DNA: TGTGCCAGCAGCACGGGACAGGGGGTCTATGAGCAGTTCTTC. Translated: CASSTGQGVYEQFF.

This clone was seen a few times. Other DNA sequences in this specimen translate into the identical CDR3. The rearrangement uses TRBV9 and TRBJ2-1; D uncertain. Germline loops: CDR1 SGDLS, CDR2 YYNGEE. The V gene lost 0 bases and the J gene lost 8 bases, with 6 bases spanning the gap. The CDR3 runs to 12 residues. The DNA for the CDR3 is TGTGCCAGCAGCGTAGGGGGTGATGAGCAGTTCTTC. Protein sequence: CASSVGGDEQFF. Drawing the rest from reference TRBV9 and TRBJ2-1, the complete variable domain is DSGVTQTPKHLITATGQRVTLRCSPRSGDLSVYWYQQSLDQGLQFLIQYYNGEERAKGNILERFSAQQFPDLHSELNLSSLELGDSALYFCASSVGGDEQFFGPGTRLTVL.

This clone was found a few times. The chain links TRBV7-2 to TRBJ2-1, with no clear D. The CDR3 length is 12 residues. Germline CDR1 and CDR2: SGHTA and FQGNSA. Trimming shortened V by 1 base and J by 9 bases, and 7 bases separated the two germline ends. Written as DNA, the CDR3 is TGTGCCAGCAGCTTAGACGGTGTTGAGCAGTTCTTC. This translates into CASSLDGVEQFF.

The chain is built from TRBV7-3 and TRBJ2-1, with TRBD1 matching 8 bases. Germline V gives CDR1 SGHTA, CDR2 FQGTGA. This CDR3 comprises 15 residues. Trimming removed 2 bases from V and 9 bases from J; junction bases left unmatched: 9. CDR3 bases: TGTGCCAGCAGCTTAGAGGTGCCAGGGGGCGGTGAGCAGTTCTTC. It encodes CASSLEVPGGGEQFF.

The chain joins TRBV27 to TRBJ2-5; 9 bases line up with TRBD2. The V and J ends lost 10 bases and 5 bases, in that order; junction bases with no gene match: 11. Germline V CDR1 and CDR2: MNHEY, SMNVEV (reference sequence). This CDR3 comprises 14 residues. This CDR3 reads CATTSQRGDETQYF. CDR3 coding DNA: TGTGCCACTACGTCCCAGCGGGGGGATGAGACCCAGTACTTC.

The chain has TRBV29-1 and TRBJ1-1, with D unresolved. CDR1 and CDR2 (germline): SQVTM, ANQGSEA. CDR3 length equals 12 residues. Between the trimmed V and J ends, which lost 4 bases and 4 bases, there was a span of 10 bases. Here the CDR3 DNA reads TGCAGCGTTGGGGAGTCGGGCACTGAAGCTTTCTTT. Protein sequence: CSVGESGTEAFF.

On this clone itself: Other nucleotide sequences in the sample specify the same CDR3. The CDR3 loop is CSVEGPTEAFF. Written as DNA, the CDR3 is TGCAGCGTTGAAGGGCCAACTGAAGCTTTCTTT. The chain carries TRBV29-1 and TRBJ1-1; D unclear. CDR3 length equals 11 residues. V lost 1 base, J lost 5 bases, and 5 bases lay in between. Germline V gives CDR1 SQVTM, CDR2 ANQGSEA.

The chain has TRBV2 and TRBJ2-3, with D possibly being TRBD2 (5 bases). V lost 3 bases, J lost 4 bases, and 14 bases lay in between. The CDR3 contains 15 residues. CDR1 SNHLY and CDR2 FYNNEI come from the germline V gene. The CDR3 region has the DNA TGTGCCAGCAGTGATGGCGGGTCGGCGGCAGATACGCAGTATTTT. Encoded protein: CASSDGGSAADTQYF. Drawing the rest from reference TRBV2 and TRBJ2-3, the complete variable domain is EPEVTQTPSHQVTQMGQEVILRCVPISNHLYFYWYRQILGQKVEFLVSFYNNEISEKSEIFDDQFSVERPDGSNFTLKIRSTKLEDSAMYFCASSDGGSAADTQYFGPGTRLTVL.

This sequence joins TRBV25-1 and TRBJ1-1; D call uncertain. CDR1 is MGHDK and CDR2 is SYGVNS in the germline V gene. Trimming shortened V by 3 bases and J by 1 base, and 18 bases separated the two germline ends. CDR3 length: 17 residues. In nucleotides, the CDR3 is TGTGCCAGCAGTGAGACTAGAGAGGAGTCGGGGAACACTGAAGCTTTCTTT. Its translation: CASSETREESGNTEAFF. The entire variable domain, with the rest obtained from reference TRBV25-1 and TRBJ1-1, is as follows: EADIYQTPRYLVIGTGKKITLECSQTMGHDKMYWYQQDPGMELHLIHYSYGVNSTEKGDLSSESTVSRIRTEHFPLTLESARPSHTSQYLCASSETREESGNTEAFFGQGTRLTVV.

The V gene is TRBV29-1, the J gene TRBJ2-7; D may be TRBD1 (6 bases). Germline-derived CDR1 and CDR2 are SQVTM and ANQGSEA. CDR3 size: 14 residues. V dropped 4 bases and J dropped 0 bases, with 13 bases sitting between them. Written as DNA, the CDR3 is TGCAGCGTTGCACTGGACAGTAGCTCCTACGAGCAGTACTTC. It translates to CSVALDSSSYEQYF.

The chain combines TRBV30 with TRBJ1-5; TRBD1 matches at 11 bases. Per germline, CDR1 GTSNPN and CDR2 SVGIG (reference sequence). This CDR3 spans 15 amino acids. V trimming: 1 base; J trimming: 4 bases; junction bases outside the gene matches: 3. This CDR3 is CAWSEDRGRNQPQHF. The CDR3 nucleotides read TGTGCCTGGAGTGAGGACAGGGGGCGAAATCAGCCCCAGCATTTT. Filled out from reference TRBV30 and TRBJ1-5, the complete variable domain reads SQTIHQWPATLVQPVGSPLSLECTVEGTSNPNLYWYRQAAGRGLQLLFYSVGIGQISSEVPQNLSASRPQDRQFILSSKKLLLSDSGFYLCAWSEDRGRNQPQHFGDGTRLSIL.

This clone was detected only a few times. The chain uses TRBV9 and TRBJ2-5, with D perhaps matching TRBD2 (6 bases). Germline V CDR1 and CDR2: SGDLS, YYNGEE. Trimming stripped 4 bases from V and 4 bases from J, with 14 bases between. This CDR3 is built from 14 residues. The CDR3 region has the DNA TGTGCCAGCAGCCCCCGGGACTTTGCAGAGACCCAGTACTTC. Its protein is CASSPRDFAETQYF.

As to this clone: The same CDR3 arises from other DNA sequences in this sample as well. This rearrangement joins TRBV4-3 to TRBJ2-7; 9 bases fit TRBD2. J gave up 3 bases and V 0 bases, and 3 bases lay outside the gene matches. This CDR3 contains 15 residues. Germline values: CDR1 LGHNA, CDR2 YSLEER. CDR3 sequence (DNA): TGCGCCAGCAGCCAAGATCCAGCGGGGGGCTACGAGCAGTACTTC. Translating gives CASSQDPAGGYEQYF.

This clone was picked up a small number of times. The chain is built from TRBV5-6 and TRBJ2-3; possibly TRBD1 for D (6 bases). V gave up 5 bases and J gave up 4 bases, with 8 bases separating them. The CDR3 is 12 amino acids. CDR1 and CDR2 (germline): SGHDT, YYEEEE. The DNA of the CDR3 is TGTGCCAGCAGTTGGACAGCAGATACGCAGTATTTT. Its translation is CASSWTADTQYF.

A note on this clone: The sample holds other DNA sequences that translate to the same CDR3. V and J are TRBV10-2 and TRBJ1-1, with a possible D match to TRBD1 (6 bases). This CDR3 contains 13 residues. Trimming removed 4 bases from V and 2 bases from J, with 8 bases in between. In germline, CDR1 is WSHSY, CDR2 SAAADI. The CDR3 loop is CASSGTANTEAFF. CDR3 bases: TGCGCCAGCAGTGGGACAGCTAACACTGAAGCTTTCTTT.

The chain links TRBV4-1 to TRBJ1-1, with TRBD1 matching over 8 bases. V lost 8 bases and J lost 1; bases outside the gene matches: 6. The CDR3 sequence is 14 residues long. CDR1 is MGHRA, CDR2 YSYEKL, per germline. The CDR3 sequence: CASGNRGENTEAFF. CDR3 coding DNA: TGCGCCAGCGGCAACAGGGGGGAGAACACTGAAGCTTTCTTT.

This clone was detected a few times. The chain combines TRBV9 with TRBJ2-7; 8 bases are shared with TRBD1. The J segment lost 0 bases and the V segment lost 3 bases, leaving 2 bases of the junction unmatched. The CDR3 is 14 residues long. The germline V gene has CDR1 SGDLS and CDR2 YYNGEE. CDR3 sequence (DNA): TGTGCCAGCAGCGCGGGACAGGACTCCTACGAGCAGTACTTC. Translating it yields CASSAGQDSYEQYF.

The chain employs TRBV30 and TRBJ1-1; weak D call: TRBD1 (5 bases). There are 17 residues in the CDR3. CDR1 and CDR2 (germline): GTSNPN, SVGIG (reference sequence). V was trimmed by 4 bases and J by 5 bases, leaving 26 bases between them. CDR3 region: CAWKYGVDGGGRTEAFF. The CDR3, as DNA: TGTGCCTGGAAGTACGGTGTGGATGGCGGGGGTAGGACTGAAGCTTTCTTT.

This clone came up once. V and J are TRBV29-1 and TRBJ1-2; 7 nucleotides agree with TRBD1. V dropped 2 bases and J dropped 6; count of bases not matched to a gene: 9. The germline gives CDR1 SQVTM, CDR2 ANQGSEA. The CDR3 covers 14 residues. CDR3 coding DNA: TGCAGCGTTGAAACAGGGGAATACGAGGATGGCTACACCTTC. Translated: CSVETGEYEDGYTF.

This chain joins TRBV7-9 and TRBJ1-1, with D unresolved. The V and J ends lost 0 bases and 14 bases respectively, with 13 bases between them. CDR3 length: 12 amino acids. CDR1 SEHNR and CDR2 FQNEAQ come from the germline V gene (reference sequence). CDR3 sequence (DNA): TGTGCCAGCAGCTTAGCGCTTAGTTTGATGTTCTTT. Its protein product is CASSLALSLMFF.

The rearrangement links TRBV25-1 to TRBJ1-1; 8 nucleotides align to TRBD1. CDR1 and CDR2 from the germline V gene are MGHDK and SYGVNS. Trimming at V came to 8 bases and at J to 8 bases, leaving 4 bases not matched to a gene. The CDR3 spans 11 residues. The CDR3 DNA is TGTGCCAGCGGCAGGGGGCCCGAAGCTTTCTTT. Protein sequence: CASGRGPEAFF.

The V gene is TRBV15, the J gene TRBJ2-1; D ambiguous. V was pared by 3 bases and J by 6 bases, with 12 bases between. Germline V gene data show CDR1 as LNHNV and CDR2 as YYDKDF (reference sequence). This CDR3 has 14 residues. The CDR3 is CATSRGRSSNEQFF. In DNA, the CDR3 is TGTGCCACCAGCAGGGGCAGAAGTAGCAATGAGCAGTTCTTC.

V gene TRBV5-6 combines with J gene TRBJ1-1, with 7 bases lining up with TRBD1. There are 15 residues in the CDR3. Trimming at V came to 0 bases and at J to 4 bases, leaving 6 bases not matched to a gene. The germline V gene has CDR1 SGHDT and CDR2 YYEEEE. CDR3: CASSLVGGGGTEAFF. The CDR3 bases are TGTGCCAGCAGCTTGGTAGGAGGGGGCGGCACTGAAGCTTTCTTT.